This T cell receptor (beta chain) was profiled in a study of blood T cell repertoires in COVID-19. On the study more broadly: Nucleic acid was either cDNA or gDNA, and it came from T cells, B-cell-depleted T cells, or PBMCs.

This clone was seen a few times. From germline, CDR1 is LGHDT and CDR2 YNNKEL (reference sequence). The length of the CDR3 is 14 residues. The ends lost 0 bases at V and 8 bases at J; junction bases unmatched: 3. In the original processing: Reference gene primer amplification in the assay estimated nucleated cell counts. Sequenced by immunoSEQ multiplex PCR; TCRdb stores in-frame clones only, minus some. The DNA gave D and trimming, while V, J and clone size come from that table. This table holds tens of thousands of clones, around four fifths found once. The V call is TRBV3-1 (or the pseudogene TRBV3-2), the J call TRBJ1-2, with 10 bases matching TRBD1. This sequence originates from a man aged 65-85 years with acute or convalescent COVID-19. Sequences were obtained from peripheral blood. The CDR3 coding sequence is TGTGCCAGCAGCCAAGATTGGGACAGGGGCGGCTACACCTTC. Its protein product is CASSQDWDRGGYTF.